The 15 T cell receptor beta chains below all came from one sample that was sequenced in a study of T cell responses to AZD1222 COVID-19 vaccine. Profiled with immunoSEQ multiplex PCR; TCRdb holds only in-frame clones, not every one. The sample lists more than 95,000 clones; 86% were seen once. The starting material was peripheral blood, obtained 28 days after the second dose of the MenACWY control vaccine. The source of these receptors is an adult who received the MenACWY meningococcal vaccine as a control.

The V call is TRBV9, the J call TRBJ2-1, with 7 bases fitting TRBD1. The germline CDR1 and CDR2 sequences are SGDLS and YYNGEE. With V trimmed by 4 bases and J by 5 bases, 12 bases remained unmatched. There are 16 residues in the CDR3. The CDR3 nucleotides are TGTGCCAGCAGCCTTCGGTCGCAGGGGGTTGACAATGAGCAGTTCTTC. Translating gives CASSLRSQGVDNEQFF.

CDR3 in DNA: TGTGCCACCAGTGATTTAAGCATCAATCAGCCCCAGCATTTT. Translated, it gives CATSDLSINQPQHF. The chain has TRBV24-1 and TRBJ1-5; D is uncertain. CDR1 and CDR2 (germline): KGHDR, SFDVKD. Trimming took off 1 base at V and 3 bases at J, with 6 bases between the two ends. The CDR3 spans 14 residues.

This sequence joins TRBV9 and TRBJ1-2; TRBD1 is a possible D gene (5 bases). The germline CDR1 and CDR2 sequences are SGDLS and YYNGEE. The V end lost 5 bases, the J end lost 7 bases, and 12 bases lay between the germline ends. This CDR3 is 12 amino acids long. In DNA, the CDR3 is TGTGCCAGCAGGTCACAGGACGTTGGCTACACCTTC. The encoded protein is CASRSQDVGYTF.

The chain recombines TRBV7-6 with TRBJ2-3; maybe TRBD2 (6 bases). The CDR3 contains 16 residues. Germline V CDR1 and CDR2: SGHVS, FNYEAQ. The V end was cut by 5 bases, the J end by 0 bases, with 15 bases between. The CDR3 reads CASSIVAGTSTDTQYF. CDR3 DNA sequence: TGTGCCAGCAGCATCGTTGCGGGGACTAGCACAGATACGCAGTATTTT.

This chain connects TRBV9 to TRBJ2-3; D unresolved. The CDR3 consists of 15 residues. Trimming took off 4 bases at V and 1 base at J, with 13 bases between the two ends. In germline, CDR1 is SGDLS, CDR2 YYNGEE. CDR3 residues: CASSPWVSGTDTQYF. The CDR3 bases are TGTGCCAGCAGCCCTTGGGTCAGCGGCACAGATACGCAGTATTTT.

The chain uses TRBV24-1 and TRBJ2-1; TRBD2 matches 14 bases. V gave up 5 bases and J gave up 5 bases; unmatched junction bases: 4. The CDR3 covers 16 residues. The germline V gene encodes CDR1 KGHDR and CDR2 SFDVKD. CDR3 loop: CATSGRLAGGNNEQFF. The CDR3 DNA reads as TGTGCCACCAGTGGAAGACTAGCGGGGGGGAACAATGAGCAGTTCTTC.

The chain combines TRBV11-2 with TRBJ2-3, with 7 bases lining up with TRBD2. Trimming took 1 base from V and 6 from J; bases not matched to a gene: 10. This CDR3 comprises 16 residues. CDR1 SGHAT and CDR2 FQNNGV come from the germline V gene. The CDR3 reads CASSLAVGRVADTQYF. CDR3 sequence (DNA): TGTGCCAGCAGCTTAGCGGTTGGGAGGGTGGCGGATACGCAGTATTTT.

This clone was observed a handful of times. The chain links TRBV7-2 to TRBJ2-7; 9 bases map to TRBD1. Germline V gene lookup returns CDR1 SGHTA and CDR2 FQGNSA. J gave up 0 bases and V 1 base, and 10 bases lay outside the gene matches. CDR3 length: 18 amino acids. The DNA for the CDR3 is TGTGCCAGCAGCTTAGGGGACAGGGAAGAGATGTTCTCCTACGAGCAGTACTTC. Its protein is CASSLGDREEMFSYEQYF.

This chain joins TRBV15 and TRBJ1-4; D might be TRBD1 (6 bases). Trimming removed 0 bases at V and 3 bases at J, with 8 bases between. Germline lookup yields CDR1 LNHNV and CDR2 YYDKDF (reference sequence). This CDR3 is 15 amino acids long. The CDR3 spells CATSRDRGPNEKLFF. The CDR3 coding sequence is TGTGCCACCAGCAGAGACAGGGGTCCTAATGAAAAACTGTTTTTT. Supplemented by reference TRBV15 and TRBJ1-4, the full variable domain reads DAMVIQNPRYQVTQFGKPVTLSCSQTLNHNVMYWYQQKSSQAPKLLFHYYDKDFNNEADTPDNFQSRRPNTSFCFLDIRSPGLGDTAMYLCATSRDRGPNEKLFFGSGTQLSVL.

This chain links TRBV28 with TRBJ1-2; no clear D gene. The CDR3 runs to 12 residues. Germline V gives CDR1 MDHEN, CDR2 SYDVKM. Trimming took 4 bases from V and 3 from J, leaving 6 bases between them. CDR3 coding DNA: TGTGCCAGCAGTTCCCCTCACTATGGCTACACCTTC. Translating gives CASSSPHYGYTF.

CDR3 region: CASSNVGQGYEQYF. The CDR3 DNA follows: TGTGCCAGCAGTAATGTGGGACAAGGCTACGAGCAGTACTTC. The rearrangement joins TRBV2 to TRBJ2-7; tentatively, D is TRBD1 (6 bases). V was trimmed by 5 bases and J by 3 bases, leaving 14 bases between them. The CDR3 consists of 14 residues. From germline, CDR1 is SNHLY and CDR2 FYNNEI.

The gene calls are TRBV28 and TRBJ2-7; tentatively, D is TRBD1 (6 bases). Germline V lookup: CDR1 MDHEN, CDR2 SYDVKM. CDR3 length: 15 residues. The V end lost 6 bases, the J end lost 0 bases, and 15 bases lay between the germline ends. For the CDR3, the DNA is TGTGCCAGCAGAGGAAGCGACAGGAGCTCCTACGAGCAGTACTTC. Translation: CASRGSDRSSYEQYF.

For the CDR3, the DNA is TGCAGCGTTGGAGGGGGTCCTCAAGGGAACACCATATATTTT. This codes for CSVGGGPQGNTIYF. The rearrangement joins TRBV29-1 to TRBJ1-3; a weak D match, TRBD1 (6 bases). With 4 bases removed from V and 7 bases from J, the gap between germline ends came to 17 bases. Germline loops: CDR1 SQVTM, CDR2 ANQGSEA. The CDR3 covers 14 residues. Drawing the rest from reference TRBV29-1 and TRBJ1-3, the complete variable domain is SAVISQKPSRDICQRGTSLTIQCQVDSQVTMMFWYRQQPGQSLTLIATANQGSEATYESGFVIDKFPISRPNLTFSTLTVSNMSPEDSSIYLCSVGGGPQGNTIYFGEGSWLTVV.

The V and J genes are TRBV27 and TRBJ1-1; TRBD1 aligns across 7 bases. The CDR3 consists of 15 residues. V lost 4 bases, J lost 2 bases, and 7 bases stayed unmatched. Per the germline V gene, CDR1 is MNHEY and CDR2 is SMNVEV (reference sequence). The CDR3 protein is CASSSAGTVNTEAFF. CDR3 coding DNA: TGTGCCAGCAGTTCGGCCGGGACAGTTAACACTGAAGCTTTCTTT.

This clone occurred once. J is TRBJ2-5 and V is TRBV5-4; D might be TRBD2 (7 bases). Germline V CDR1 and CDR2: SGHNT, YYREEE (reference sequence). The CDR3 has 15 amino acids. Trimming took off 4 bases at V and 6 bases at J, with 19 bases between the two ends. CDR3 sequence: CASSLGGGNKKTQYF. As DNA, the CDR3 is TGTGCCAGCAGCCTTGGGGGGGGCAACAAGAAGACCCAGTACTTC. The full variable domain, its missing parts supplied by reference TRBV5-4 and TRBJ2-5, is ETGVTQSPTHLIKTRGQQVTLRCSSQSGHNTVSWYQQALGQGPQFIFQYYREEENGRGNFPPRFSGLQFPNYSSELNVNALELDDSALYLCASSLGGGNKKTQYFGPGTRLLVL.